This TCR beta chain was retrieved from a study of OX40 agonist ivuxolimab in advanced cancers. At the level of the study: Hepatocellular carcinoma, melanoma, renal cell or head and neck cancer occurred in dose-escalation patients. Study findings and constraints: On average, a greater number of expanded clones characterised CD8+ T cells relative to CD4+.

On this clone: The target antigen is unknown.

Profiled with immunoSEQ multiplex PCR; TCRdb holds only in-frame clones, not every one. The repertoire has about 27,000 clones, roughly 79% of them found once; the top ten carry roughly 30%. CDR3 length: 16 residues. The germline V gene has CDR1 SGHTA and CDR2 FQGNSA. Trimming left V 2 bases short and J 0 bases short, with 8 bases between. The TCR was taken from an adult with an advanced solid tumor such as melanoma, head and neck, liver or kidney cancer. The sequences come from CD4+ or CD8+ T cells sorted from blood, collected in a trial of the OX40 agonist ivuxolimab. V and J are TRBV7-2 and TRBJ1-6; D remains unclear. The CDR3 DNA sequence: TGTGCCAGCAGCTTATATTACGTCTCCTATAATTCACCCCTCCACTTT. Amino acid sequence: CASSLYYVSYNSPLHF.